A selection of T cell receptor beta chains follows, all from one sample in a study of T cell changes during pregnancy in multiple sclerosis. Data came from immunoSEQ multiplex PCR; TCRdb stores just in-frame clones and leaves some out. The table includes around 69,000 clones, approximately 91% detected once. This sample comprised peripheral blood, obtained in the third trimester of pregnancy. These receptors were obtained from a female donor with multiple sclerosis, enrolled in a pregnancy study. CDR3s include the opening cysteine and the closing phenylalanine or tryptophan. Fields, in order: V gene, J gene, D gene, clone size, CDR3 protein, CDR3 DNA. A D gene is named only where the DNA matches it firmly. Not all rows give a size; the values are once, few, many and, for expanded clones, a class.

V gene: TRBV4-1; J gene: TRBJ2-7; D gene: -; clone size: once; CDR3 protein: CASSQDLNRAISYEQYF; CDR3 DNA: TGCGCCAGCAGCCAAGATCTTAACAGGGCGATTTCCTACGAGCAGTACTTC
V gene: TRBV7-9; J gene: TRBJ2-7; D gene: -; clone size: -; CDR3 protein: CASSLGGRLEEQYF; CDR3 DNA: TGTGCCAGCAGCTTAGGTGGCAGACTTGAAGAGCAGTACTTC
V gene: TRBV28; J gene: TRBJ2-7; D gene: -; clone size: -; CDR3 protein: CASSLQQLGYEQYF; CDR3 DNA: TGTGCCAGCAGTTTACAACAGCTCGGCTACGAGCAGTACTTC
V gene: TRBV5-6; J gene: TRBJ2-3; D gene: TRBD2; clone size: once; CDR3 protein: CASSPYGGATDTQYF; CDR3 DNA: TGTGCCAGCAGCCCCTACGGGGGGGCGACAGATACGCAGTATTTT
V gene: TRBV6-1; J gene: TRBJ2-7; D gene: TRBD1; clone size: -; CDR3 protein: CASSEGYRGESSYEQYF; CDR3 DNA: TGTGCCAGCAGTGAAGGGTACAGGGGAGAGTCATCCTACGAGCAGTACTTC
V gene: TRBV7-2; J gene: TRBJ2-1; D gene: TRBD2; clone size: -; CDR3 protein: CASSLRGGTNEQFF; CDR3 DNA: TGTGCCAGCAGCTTGCGGGGGGGCACCAATGAGCAGTTCTTC
V gene: TRBV29-1; J gene: TRBJ1-2; D gene: -; clone size: once; CDR3 protein: CSVGQWGLGYTF; CDR3 DNA: TGCAGCGTGGGCCAATGGGGACTTGGCTACACCTTC
V gene: TRBV6-5; J gene: TRBJ2-1; D gene: -; clone size: -; CDR3 protein: CASSYYTEQFF; CDR3 DNA: TGTGCCAGCAGTTACTACACGGAGCAGTTCTTC
V gene: TRBV27; J gene: TRBJ2-5; D gene: -; clone size: -; CDR3 protein: CASSLFGLGGQETQYF; CDR3 DNA: TGTGCCAGCAGTTTATTCGGTTTGGGGGGCCAAGAGACCCAGTACTTC
V gene: TRBV7-3; J gene: TRBJ1-3; D gene: -; clone size: once; CDR3 protein: CASSLNPGNTIYF; CDR3 DNA: TGTGCCAGCAGCTTAAATCCAGGGAACACCATATATTTT
V gene: TRBV9; J gene: TRBJ1-2; D gene: -; clone size: -; CDR3 protein: CASSGGGRNYGYTF; CDR3 DNA: TGTGCCAGCAGCGGCGGAGGACGGAACTATGGCTACACCTTC
V gene: TRBV7-2; J gene: TRBJ2-1; D gene: TRBD2; clone size: -; CDR3 protein: CASSISSGGAHEQFF; CDR3 DNA: TGTGCCAGCAGCATATCTAGCGGGGGGGCCCATGAGCAGTTCTTC
V gene: TRBV30; J gene: TRBJ2-1; D gene: -; clone size: -; CDR3 protein: CAWRRRAGSFDEQFF; CDR3 DNA: TGTGCCTGGCGCCGCCGGGCGGGATCCTTCGATGAGCAGTTCTTC
V gene: TRBV11-2; J gene: TRBJ2-3; D gene: -; clone size: -; CDR3 protein: CASTSSGLTDTQYF; CDR3 DNA: TGTGCCAGCACCTCTTCTGGACTCACAGATACGCAGTATTTT
V gene: TRBV6-5; J gene: TRBJ2-7; D gene: -; clone size: -; CDR3 protein: CASRSDDYSYEQYF; CDR3 DNA: TGTGCCAGCAGATCCGATGACTACTCCTACGAGCAGTACTTC
V gene: TRBV9; J gene: TRBJ1-6; D gene: TRBD1; clone size: once; CDR3 protein: CASSVASRQGDSPLHF; CDR3 DNA: TGTGCCAGCAGCGTAGCTAGTAGACAGGGGGATTCACCCCTCCACTTT
V gene: TRBV4-1; J gene: TRBJ2-7; D gene: TRBD2; clone size: once; CDR3 protein: CASSHPLAGGRSYEQYF; CDR3 DNA: TGCGCCAGCAGCCACCCACTAGCGGGGGGGCGGTCCTACGAGCAGTACTTC
V gene: TRBV7-3; J gene: TRBJ1-1; D gene: -; clone size: -; CDR3 protein: CASSLRGGTEAFF; CDR3 DNA: TGTGCCAGCAGCTTAAGGGGGGGCACTGAAGCTTTCTTT
V gene: TRBV27; J gene: TRBJ1-5; D gene: -; clone size: -; CDR3 protein: CASSLRRDQPQHF; CDR3 DNA: TGTGCCAGCAGCCTGAGGAGAGATCAGCCCCAGCATTTT
V gene: TRBV7-9; J gene: TRBJ2-3; D gene: TRBD2; clone size: -; CDR3 protein: CASSLALAPDTQYF; CDR3 DNA: TGTGCCAGCAGCTTAGCACTAGCGCCAGATACGCAGTATTTT
V gene: TRBV30; J gene: TRBJ1-1; D gene: TRBD1; clone size: -; CDR3 protein: CAWARTGLSTEAFF; CDR3 DNA: TGTGCCTGGGCCCGGACAGGGCTCTCTACTGAAGCTTTCTTT
V gene: TRBV11-2; J gene: TRBJ2-5; D gene: -; clone size: -; CDR3 protein: CASSFPQETQYF; CDR3 DNA: TGTGCCAGCAGCTTCCCTCAAGAGACCCAGTACTTC
V gene: TRBV28; J gene: TRBJ1-1; D gene: -; clone size: once; CDR3 protein: CATTERGGRNTEAFF; CDR3 DNA: TGTGCCACCACGGAGAGGGGGGGCCGGAACACTGAAGCTTTCTTT
V gene: TRBV18; J gene: TRBJ2-5; D gene: TRBD1; clone size: -; CDR3 protein: CASSRDRGETQYF; CDR3 DNA: TGTGCCAGCTCTCGCGACAGGGGTGAGACCCAGTACTTC
V gene: TRBV10-3; J gene: TRBJ1-2; D gene: -; clone size: -; CDR3 protein: CAIRSDSFYGYTF; CDR3 DNA: TGTGCCATCAGGTCGGACAGCTTCTATGGCTACACCTTC
V gene: TRBV14; J gene: TRBJ2-7; D gene: -; clone size: -; CDR3 protein: CASSQSRSYEQYF; CDR3 DNA: TGTGCCAGCAGCCAATCCCGTTCCTACGAGCAGTACTTC
V gene: TRBV5-4; J gene: TRBJ2-3; D gene: TRBD2; clone size: -; CDR3 protein: CASSLGLAADTQYF; CDR3 DNA: TGTGCCAGCAGCCTGGGACTAGCGGCAGATACGCAGTATTTT
V gene: TRBV6-5; J gene: TRBJ1-1; D gene: TRBD1; clone size: -; CDR3 protein: CASSYRQGITKAFF; CDR3 DNA: TGTGCCAGCAGTTACAGACAGGGGATCACTAAAGCTTTCTTT
V gene: TRBV2; J gene: TRBJ1-5; D gene: -; clone size: once; CDR3 protein: CASSEDGGGDQPQHF; CDR3 DNA: TGTGCCAGCAGTGAAGATGGGGGGGGCGATCAGCCCCAGCATTTT